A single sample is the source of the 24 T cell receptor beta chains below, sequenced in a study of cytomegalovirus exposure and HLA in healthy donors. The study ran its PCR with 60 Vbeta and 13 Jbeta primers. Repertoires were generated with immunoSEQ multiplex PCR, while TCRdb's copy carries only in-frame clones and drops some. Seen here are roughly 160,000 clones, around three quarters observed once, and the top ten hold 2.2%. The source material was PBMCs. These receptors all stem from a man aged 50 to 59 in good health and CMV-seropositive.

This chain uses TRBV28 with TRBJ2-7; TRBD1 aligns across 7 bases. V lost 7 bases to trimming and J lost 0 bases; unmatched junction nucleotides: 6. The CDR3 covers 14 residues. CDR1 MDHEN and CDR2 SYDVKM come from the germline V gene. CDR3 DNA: TGTGCCAGCACCCGGACAGGAGGCTCCTACGAGCAGTACTTC. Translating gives CASTRTGGSYEQYF.

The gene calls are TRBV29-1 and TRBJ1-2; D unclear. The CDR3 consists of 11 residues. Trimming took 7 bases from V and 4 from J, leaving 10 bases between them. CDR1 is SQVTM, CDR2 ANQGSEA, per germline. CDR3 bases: TGCAGCGCTTGGAGCGCCTATGGCTACACCTTC. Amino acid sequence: CSAWSAYGYTF.

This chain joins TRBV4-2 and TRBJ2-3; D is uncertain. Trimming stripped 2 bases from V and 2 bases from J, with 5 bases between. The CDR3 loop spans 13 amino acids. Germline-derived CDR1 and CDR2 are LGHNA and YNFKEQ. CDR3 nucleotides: TGTGCCAGCAGCCAACGAGACACAGATACGCAGTATTTT. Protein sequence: CASSQRDTDTQYF.

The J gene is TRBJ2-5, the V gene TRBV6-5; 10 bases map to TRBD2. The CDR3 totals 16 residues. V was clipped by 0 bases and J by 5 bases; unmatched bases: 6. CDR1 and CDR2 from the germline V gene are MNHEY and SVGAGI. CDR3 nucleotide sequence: TGTGCCAGCAGTTACTCCCCAGCGGGGGGGCGGGAGACCCAGTACTTC. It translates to CASSYSPAGGRETQYF.

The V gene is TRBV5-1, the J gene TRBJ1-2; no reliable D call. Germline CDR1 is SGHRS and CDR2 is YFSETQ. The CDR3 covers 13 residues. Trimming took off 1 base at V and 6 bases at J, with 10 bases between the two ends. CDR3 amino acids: CASSLTAGHGYTF. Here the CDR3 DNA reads TGCGCCAGCAGCTTGACCGCTGGGCATGGCTACACCTTC.

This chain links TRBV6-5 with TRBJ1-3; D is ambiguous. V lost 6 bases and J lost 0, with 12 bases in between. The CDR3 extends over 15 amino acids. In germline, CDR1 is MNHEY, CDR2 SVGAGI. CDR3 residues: CASSQSQSSGNTIYF. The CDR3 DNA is TGTGCCAGCAGCCAGTCACAGTCCTCTGGAAACACCATATATTTT.

The CDR3 DNA follows: TGCGCCAGCAGCCAAGATAAACAGATTTTCTATGGCTACACCTTC. This encodes CASSQDKQIFYGYTF. V is TRBV4-1 and J is TRBJ1-2; D not certain. From germline, CDR1 is MGHRA and CDR2 YSYEKL. The V end lost 0 bases, the J end lost 4 bases, and 12 bases lay between the germline ends. This CDR3 has 15 amino acids.

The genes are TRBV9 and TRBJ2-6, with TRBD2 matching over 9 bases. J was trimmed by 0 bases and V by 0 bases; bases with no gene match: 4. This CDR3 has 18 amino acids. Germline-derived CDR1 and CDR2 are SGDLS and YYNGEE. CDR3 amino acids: CASSVGASGVSGANVLTF. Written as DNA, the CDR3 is TGTGCCAGCAGCGTAGGTGCTAGCGGGGTCTCTGGGGCCAACGTCCTGACTTTC.

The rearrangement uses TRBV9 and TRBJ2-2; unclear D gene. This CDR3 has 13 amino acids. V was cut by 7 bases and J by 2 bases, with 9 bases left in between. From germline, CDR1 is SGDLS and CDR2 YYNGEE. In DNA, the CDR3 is TGTGCCAGCGGCCTTCAAAACACCGGGGAGCTGTTTTTT. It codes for CASGLQNTGELFF. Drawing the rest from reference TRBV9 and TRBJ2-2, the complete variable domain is DSGVTQTPKHLITATGQRVTLRCSPRSGDLSVYWYQQSLDQGLQFLIQYYNGEERAKGNILERFSAQQFPDLHSELNLSSLELGDSALYFCASGLQNTGELFFGEGSRLTVL.

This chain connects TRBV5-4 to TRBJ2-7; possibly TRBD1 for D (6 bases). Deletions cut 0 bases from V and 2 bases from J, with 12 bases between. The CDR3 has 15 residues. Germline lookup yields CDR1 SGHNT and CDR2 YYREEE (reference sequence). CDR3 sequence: CASSLEIQGPYEQYF. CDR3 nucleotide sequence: TGTGCCAGCAGCTTGGAGATACAGGGACCCTACGAGCAGTACTTC.

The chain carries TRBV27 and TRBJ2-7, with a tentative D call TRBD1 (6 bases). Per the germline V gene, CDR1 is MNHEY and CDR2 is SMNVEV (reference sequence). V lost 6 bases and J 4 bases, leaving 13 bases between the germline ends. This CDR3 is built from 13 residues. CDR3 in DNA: TGTGCCAGCAGACGACAGGAACGGTACGAGCAGTACTTC. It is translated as CASRRQERYEQYF.

CDR3: CASSEGPSGGFLETQYF. The CDR3 DNA reads TGTGCCAGCAGTGAAGGCCCTAGCGGGGGGTTTTTAGAGACCCAGTACTTC. J is TRBJ2-5 and V is TRBV25-1; the match to TRBD2 covers 11 bases. This CDR3 has 17 residues. Germline V gene data show CDR1 as MGHDK and CDR2 as SYGVNS. The V and J ends lost 2 bases and 4 bases, in that order; junction bases with no gene match: 9.

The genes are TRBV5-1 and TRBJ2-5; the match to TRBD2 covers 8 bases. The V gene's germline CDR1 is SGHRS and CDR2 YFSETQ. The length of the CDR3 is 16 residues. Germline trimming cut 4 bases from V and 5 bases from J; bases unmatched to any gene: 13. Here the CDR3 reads CASSQGWLAGSETQYF. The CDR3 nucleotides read TGCGCCAGCAGCCAGGGTTGGCTAGCGGGTTCCGAGACCCAGTACTTC. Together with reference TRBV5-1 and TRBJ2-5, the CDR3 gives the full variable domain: KAGVTQTPRYLIKTRGQQVTLSCSPISGHRSVSWYQQTPGQGLQFLFEYFSETQRNKGNFPGRFSGRQFSNSRSEMNVSTLELGDSALYLCASSQGWLAGSETQYFGPGTRLLVL.

The DNA of the CDR3 is TGCGCCAGCAGCCAAGATCATCTAGCGGGGGGGCGAGAGCAGTTCTTC. Amino acids: CASSQDHLAGGREQFF. The V call is TRBV4-1, the J call TRBJ2-1; TRBD2 agrees at 12 bases. The CDR3 spans 16 residues. Losses at the gene ends were 0 bases for V and 10 bases for J; bases not matched to a gene: 7. Looked up from germline, CDR1 is MGHRA and CDR2 is YSYEKL.

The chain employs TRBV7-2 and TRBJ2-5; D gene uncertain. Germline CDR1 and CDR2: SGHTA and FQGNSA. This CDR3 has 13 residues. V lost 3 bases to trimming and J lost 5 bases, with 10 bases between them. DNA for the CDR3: TGTGCCAGCAGCTTCTTCCAGGTGGAGACCCAGTACTTC. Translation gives CASSFFQVETQYF.

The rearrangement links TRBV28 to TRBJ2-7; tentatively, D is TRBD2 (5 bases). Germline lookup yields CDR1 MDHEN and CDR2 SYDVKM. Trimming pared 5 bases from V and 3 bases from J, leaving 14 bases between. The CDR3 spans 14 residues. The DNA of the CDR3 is TGTGCCAGCAGTACCCGCGGACTGGGCTACGAGCAGTACTTC. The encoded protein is CASSTRGLGYEQYF.

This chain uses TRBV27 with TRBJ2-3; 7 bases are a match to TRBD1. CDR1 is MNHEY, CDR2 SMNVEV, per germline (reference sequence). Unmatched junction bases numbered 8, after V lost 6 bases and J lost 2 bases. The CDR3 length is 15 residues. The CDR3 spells CASRPRDRPTDTQYF. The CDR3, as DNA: TGTGCCAGCAGACCAAGGGACAGACCCACAGATACGCAGTATTTT.

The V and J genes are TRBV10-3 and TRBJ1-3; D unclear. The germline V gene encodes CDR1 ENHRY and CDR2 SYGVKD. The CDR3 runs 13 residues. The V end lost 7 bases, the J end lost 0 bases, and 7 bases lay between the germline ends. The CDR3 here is CAIKERSGNTIYF. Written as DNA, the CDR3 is TGTGCCATCAAAGAGCGCTCTGGAAACACCATATATTTT.

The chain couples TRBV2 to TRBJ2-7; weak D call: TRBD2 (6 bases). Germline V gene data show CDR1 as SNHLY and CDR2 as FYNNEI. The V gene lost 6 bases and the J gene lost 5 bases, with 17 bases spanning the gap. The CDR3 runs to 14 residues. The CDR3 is CASSGTRTVNEQYF. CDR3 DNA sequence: TGTGCCAGCAGCGGGACTCGGACCGTCAACGAGCAGTACTTC.

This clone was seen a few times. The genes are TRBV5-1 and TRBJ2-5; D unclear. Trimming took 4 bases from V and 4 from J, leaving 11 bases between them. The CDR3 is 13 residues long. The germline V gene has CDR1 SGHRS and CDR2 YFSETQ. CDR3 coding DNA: TGCGCCAGCAGCGTTCTTTCGGGAGAGACCCAGTACTTC. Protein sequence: CASSVLSGETQYF. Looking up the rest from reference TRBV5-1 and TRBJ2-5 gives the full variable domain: KAGVTQTPRYLIKTRGQQVTLSCSPISGHRSVSWYQQTPGQGLQFLFEYFSETQRNKGNFPGRFSGRQFSNSRSEMNVSTLELGDSALYLCASSVLSGETQYFGPGTRLLVL.

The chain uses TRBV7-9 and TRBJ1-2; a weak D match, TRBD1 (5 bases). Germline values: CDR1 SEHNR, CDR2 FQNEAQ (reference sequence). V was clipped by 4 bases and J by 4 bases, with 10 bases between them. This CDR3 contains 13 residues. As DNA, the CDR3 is TGTGCCAGCAGCTCGGACACCTCCTATGGCTACACCTTC. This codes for CASSSDTSYGYTF.

CDR3 in DNA: TGCGCCAGCAGTCTGGGGACCGGGACAGGGACTTATGGCTACACCTTC. Its translation is CASSLGTGTGTYGYTF. The rearrangement links TRBV5-1 to TRBJ1-2; 9 positions agree with TRBD1. The V gene's germline CDR1 is SGHRS and CDR2 YFSETQ. The J segment lost 5 bases and the V segment lost 5 bases, leaving 13 bases of the junction unmatched. This CDR3 contains 16 residues.

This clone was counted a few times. The CDR3 protein is CASSQQSKGAVGDTQYF. In DNA form, the CDR3 reads TGCGCCAGCAGCCAACAATCCAAGGGGGCAGTTGGAGATACGCAGTATTTT. The J gene is TRBJ2-3, the V gene TRBV4-3, with 7 bases aligning to TRBD1. The CDR3 extends over 17 amino acids. Trimming took 2 bases from V and 5 from J; bases not matched to a gene: 13. Per germline, CDR1 LGHNA and CDR2 YSLEER.

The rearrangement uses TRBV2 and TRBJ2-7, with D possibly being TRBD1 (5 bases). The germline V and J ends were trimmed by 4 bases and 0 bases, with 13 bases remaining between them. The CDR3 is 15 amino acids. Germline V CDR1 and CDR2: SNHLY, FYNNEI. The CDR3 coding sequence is TGTGCCAGCAGTGCCCTACGACAGCTCTCCTACGAGCAGTACTTC. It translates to CASSALRQLSYEQYF.